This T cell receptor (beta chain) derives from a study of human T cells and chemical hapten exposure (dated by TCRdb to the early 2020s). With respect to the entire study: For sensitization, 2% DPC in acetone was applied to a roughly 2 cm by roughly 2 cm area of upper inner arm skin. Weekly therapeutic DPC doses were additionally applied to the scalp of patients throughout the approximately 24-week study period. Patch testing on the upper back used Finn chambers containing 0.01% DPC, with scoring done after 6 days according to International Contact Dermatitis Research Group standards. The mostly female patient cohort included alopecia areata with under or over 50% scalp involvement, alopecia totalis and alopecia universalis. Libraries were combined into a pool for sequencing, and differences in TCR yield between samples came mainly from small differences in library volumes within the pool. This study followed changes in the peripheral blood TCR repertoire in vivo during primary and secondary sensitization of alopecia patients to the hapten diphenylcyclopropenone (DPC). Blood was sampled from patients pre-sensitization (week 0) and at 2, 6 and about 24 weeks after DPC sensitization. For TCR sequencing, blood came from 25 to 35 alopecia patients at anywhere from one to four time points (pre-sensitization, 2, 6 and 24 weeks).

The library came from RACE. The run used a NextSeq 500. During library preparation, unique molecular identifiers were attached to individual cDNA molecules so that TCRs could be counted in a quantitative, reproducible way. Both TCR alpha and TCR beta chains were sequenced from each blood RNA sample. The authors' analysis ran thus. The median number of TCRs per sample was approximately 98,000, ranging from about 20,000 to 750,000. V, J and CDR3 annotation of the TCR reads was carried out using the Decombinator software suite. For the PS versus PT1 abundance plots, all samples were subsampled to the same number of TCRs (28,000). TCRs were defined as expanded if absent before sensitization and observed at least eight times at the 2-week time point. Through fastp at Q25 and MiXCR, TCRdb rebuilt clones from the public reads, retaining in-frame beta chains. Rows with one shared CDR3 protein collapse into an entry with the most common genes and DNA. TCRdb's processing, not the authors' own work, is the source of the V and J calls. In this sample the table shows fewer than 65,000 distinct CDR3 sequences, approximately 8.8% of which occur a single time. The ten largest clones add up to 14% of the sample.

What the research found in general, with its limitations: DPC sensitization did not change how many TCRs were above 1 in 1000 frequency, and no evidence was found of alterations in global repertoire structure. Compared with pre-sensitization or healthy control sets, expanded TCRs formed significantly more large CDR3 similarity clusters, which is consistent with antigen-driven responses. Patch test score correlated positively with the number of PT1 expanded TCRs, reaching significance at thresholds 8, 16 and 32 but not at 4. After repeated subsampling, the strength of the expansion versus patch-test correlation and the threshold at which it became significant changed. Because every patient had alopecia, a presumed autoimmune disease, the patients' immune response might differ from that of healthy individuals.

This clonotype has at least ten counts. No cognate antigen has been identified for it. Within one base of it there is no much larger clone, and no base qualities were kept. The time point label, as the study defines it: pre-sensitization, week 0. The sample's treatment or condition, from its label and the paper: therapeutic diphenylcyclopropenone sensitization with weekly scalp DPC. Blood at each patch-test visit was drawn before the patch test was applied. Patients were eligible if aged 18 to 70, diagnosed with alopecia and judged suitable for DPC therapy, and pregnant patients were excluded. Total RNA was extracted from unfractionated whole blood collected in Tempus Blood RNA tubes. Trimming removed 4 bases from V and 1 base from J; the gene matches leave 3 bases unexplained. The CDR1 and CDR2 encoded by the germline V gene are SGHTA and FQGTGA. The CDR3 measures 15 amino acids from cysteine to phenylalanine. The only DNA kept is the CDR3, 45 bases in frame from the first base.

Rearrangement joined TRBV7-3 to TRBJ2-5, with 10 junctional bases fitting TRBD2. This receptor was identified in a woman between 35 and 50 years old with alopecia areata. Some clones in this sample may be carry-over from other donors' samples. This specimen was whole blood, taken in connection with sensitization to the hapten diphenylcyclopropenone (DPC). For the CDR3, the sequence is CASSSSGGIQETQYF. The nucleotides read TGTGCCAGCAGCTCTAGCGGGGGCATCCAAGAGACCCAGTACTTC.